This T cell receptor beta chain came from a study of CD8 T cells in ankylosing spondylitis. General observations from the study: Relatively scarce in peripheral blood, disease-linked clones were CD8+. Typical of ankylosing spondylitis blood, it appeared, was a TCR beta motif of under 10 highly homologous variants.

Molecular-barcoded quantitative 5'-RACE produced these TCR beta libraries. TCRdb processed the 5' RACE reads anew with MiXCR; each CDR3 protein has one entry. The sample includes almost 400,000 distinct CDR3 sequences, about 20% of them seen just once. Germline trimming cut 5 bases from V and 2 bases from J; bases unmatched to any gene: 6. In germline, CDR1 is MNHNS, CDR2 SASEGT. The CDR3 has 17 residues. In this sample, this clonotype turned up a few times. Antigen unknown. The TCR sequence derives from a male donor with ankylosing spondylitis. The chain has TRBV6-1 and TRBJ2-2, with 12 positions matching TRBD2. The source material was blood, either unsorted or a sorted T cell fraction (not recorded which). The CDR3 DNA follows: TGTGCCAGCAGTCCCCGGACTAGCGGGGCAAACACCGGGGAGCTGTTTTTT. Translated, it gives CASSPRTSGANTGELFF.